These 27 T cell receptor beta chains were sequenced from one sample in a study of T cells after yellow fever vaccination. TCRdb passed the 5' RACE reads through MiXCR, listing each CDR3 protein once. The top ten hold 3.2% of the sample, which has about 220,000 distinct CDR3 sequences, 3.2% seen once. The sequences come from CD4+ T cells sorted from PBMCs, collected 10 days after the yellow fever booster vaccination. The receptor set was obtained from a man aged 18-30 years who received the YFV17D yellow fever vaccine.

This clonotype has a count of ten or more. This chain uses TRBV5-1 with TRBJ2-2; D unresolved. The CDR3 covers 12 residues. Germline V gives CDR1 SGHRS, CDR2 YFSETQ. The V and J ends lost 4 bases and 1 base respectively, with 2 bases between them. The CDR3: CASSVNTGELFF. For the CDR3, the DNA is TGCGCCAGCAGCGTGAACACCGGGGAGCTGTTTTTT. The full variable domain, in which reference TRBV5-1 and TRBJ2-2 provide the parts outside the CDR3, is KAGVTQTPRYLIKTRGQQVTLSCSPISGHRSVSWYQQTPGQGLQFLFEYFSETQRNKGNFPGRFSGRQFSNSRSEMNVSTLELGDSALYLCASSVNTGELFFGEGSRLTVL.

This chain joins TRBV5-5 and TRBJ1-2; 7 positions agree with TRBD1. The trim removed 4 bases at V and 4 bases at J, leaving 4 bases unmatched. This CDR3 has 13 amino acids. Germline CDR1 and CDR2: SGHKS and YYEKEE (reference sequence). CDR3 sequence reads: CASSVDRSYGYTF. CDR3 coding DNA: TGTGCCAGCAGCGTGGACAGGTCCTATGGCTACACCTTC.

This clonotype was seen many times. CDR3 DNA sequence: TGCAGCGTTGCGGCCTCTGGGGCCAACGTCCTGACTTTC. Protein product: CSVAASGANVLTF. This rearrangement joins TRBV29-1 to TRBJ2-6; D remains ambiguous. The germline CDR1 and CDR2 sequences are SQVTM and ANQGSEA. Deletions cut 4 bases from V and 0 bases from J, with 4 bases between. CDR3 length: 13 residues.

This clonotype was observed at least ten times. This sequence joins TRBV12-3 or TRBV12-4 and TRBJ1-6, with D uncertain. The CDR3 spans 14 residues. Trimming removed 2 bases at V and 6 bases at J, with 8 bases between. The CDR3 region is CASSLPRPNSPLHF. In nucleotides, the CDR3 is TGTGCCAGCAGTTTACCAAGACCTAATTCACCCCTCCACTTT.

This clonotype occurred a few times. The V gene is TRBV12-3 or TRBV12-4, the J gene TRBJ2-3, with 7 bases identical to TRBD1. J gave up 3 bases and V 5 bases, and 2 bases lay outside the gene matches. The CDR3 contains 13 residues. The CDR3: CASSNRGTDTQYF. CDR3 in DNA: TGTGCCAGCAGTAACAGGGGTACAGATACGCAGTATTTT.

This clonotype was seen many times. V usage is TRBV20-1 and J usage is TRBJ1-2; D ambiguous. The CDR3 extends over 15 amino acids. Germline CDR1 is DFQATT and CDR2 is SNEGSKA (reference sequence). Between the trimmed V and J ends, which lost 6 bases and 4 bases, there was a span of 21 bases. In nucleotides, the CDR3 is TGCAGTGCCAGCCCTCCGGGGAACCCCACCTATGGCTACACCTTC. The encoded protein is CSASPPGNPTYGYTF.

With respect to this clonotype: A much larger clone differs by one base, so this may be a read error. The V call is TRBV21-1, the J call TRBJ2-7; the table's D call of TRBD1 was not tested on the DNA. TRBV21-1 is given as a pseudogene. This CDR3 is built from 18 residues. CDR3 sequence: CASSASGQTIPPDYEEYF. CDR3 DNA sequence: TGTGCCAGCAGCGCGTCCGGACAGACCATTCCCCCAGATTACGAGGAGTACTTC.

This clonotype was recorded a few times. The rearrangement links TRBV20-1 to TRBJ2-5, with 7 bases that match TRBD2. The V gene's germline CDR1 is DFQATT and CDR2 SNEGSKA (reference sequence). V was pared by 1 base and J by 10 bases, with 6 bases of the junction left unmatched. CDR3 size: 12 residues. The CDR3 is CSARGDYWDQYF. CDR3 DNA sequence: TGCAGTGCTAGAGGGGACTACTGGGACCAGTACTTC.

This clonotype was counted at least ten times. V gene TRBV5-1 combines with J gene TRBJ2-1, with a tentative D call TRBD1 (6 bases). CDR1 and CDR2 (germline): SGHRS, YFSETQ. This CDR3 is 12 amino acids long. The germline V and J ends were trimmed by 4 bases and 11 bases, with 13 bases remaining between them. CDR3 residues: CASSEDSFQQFF. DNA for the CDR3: TGCGCCAGCAGCGAGGACAGTTTTCAGCAGTTCTTC. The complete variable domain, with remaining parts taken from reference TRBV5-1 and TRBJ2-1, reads KAGVTQTPRYLIKTRGQQVTLSCSPISGHRSVSWYQQTPGQGLQFLFEYFSETQRNKGNFPGRFSGRQFSNSRSEMNVSTLELGDSALYLCASSEDSFQQFFGPGTRLTVL.

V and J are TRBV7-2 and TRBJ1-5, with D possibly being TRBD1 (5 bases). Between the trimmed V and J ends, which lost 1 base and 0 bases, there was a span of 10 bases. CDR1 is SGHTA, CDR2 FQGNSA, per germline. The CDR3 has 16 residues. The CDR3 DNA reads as TGTGCCAGCAGCTTAGGTAGGGACTATAGCAATCAGCCCCAGCATTTT. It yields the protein CASSLGRDYSNQPQHF.

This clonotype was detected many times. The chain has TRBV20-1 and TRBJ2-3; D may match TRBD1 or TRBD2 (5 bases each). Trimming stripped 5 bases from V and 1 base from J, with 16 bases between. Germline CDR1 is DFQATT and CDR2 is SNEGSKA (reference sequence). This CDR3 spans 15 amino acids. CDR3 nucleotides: TGCAGTGCTGCGGGTCGGCTAGGGGGCACAGATACGCAGTATTTT. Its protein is CSAAGRLGGTDTQYF.

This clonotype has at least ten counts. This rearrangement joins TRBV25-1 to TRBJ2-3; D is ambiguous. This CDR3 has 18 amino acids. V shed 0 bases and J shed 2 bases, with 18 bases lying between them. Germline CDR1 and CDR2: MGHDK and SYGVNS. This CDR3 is CASSEYLGYASFTDTQYF. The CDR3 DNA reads TGTGCCAGCAGTGAATATCTGGGGTATGCGTCCTTCACAGATACGCAGTATTTT.

The chain's CDR3 is CSARRQGPYTEAFF. Here the CDR3 DNA reads TGCAGTGCTAGAAGGCAGGGGCCGTACACTGAAGCTTTCTTT. The chain joins TRBV20-1 to TRBJ1-1; possible D gene TRBD1, 6 bases. Germline V lookup: CDR1 DFQATT, CDR2 SNEGSKA (reference sequence). V lost 2 bases to trimming and J lost 3 bases, with 13 bases between them. This CDR3 is built from 14 residues.

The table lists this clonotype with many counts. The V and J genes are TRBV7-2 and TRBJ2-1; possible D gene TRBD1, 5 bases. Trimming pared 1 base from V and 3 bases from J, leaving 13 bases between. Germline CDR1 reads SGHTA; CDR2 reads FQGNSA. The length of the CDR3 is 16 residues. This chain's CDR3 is CASSLGAGFVYNEQFF. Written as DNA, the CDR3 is TGTGCCAGCAGCTTAGGGGCAGGGTTTGTCTACAATGAGCAGTTCTTC.

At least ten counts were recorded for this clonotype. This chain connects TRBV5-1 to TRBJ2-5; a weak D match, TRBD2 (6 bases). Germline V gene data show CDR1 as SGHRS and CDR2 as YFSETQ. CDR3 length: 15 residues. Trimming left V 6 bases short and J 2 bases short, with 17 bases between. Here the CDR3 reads CASMRWGTPQETQYF. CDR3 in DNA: TGCGCCAGCATGCGATGGGGGACTCCGCAAGAGACCCAGTACTTC.

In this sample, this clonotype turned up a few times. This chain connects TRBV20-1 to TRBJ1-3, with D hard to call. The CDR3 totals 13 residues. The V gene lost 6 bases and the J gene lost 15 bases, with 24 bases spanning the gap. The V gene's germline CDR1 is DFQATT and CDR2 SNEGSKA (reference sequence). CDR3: CSAPRGSGRQQYF. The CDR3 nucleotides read TGCAGTGCCCCCCGGGGTAGCGGTCGGCAACAATATTTT.

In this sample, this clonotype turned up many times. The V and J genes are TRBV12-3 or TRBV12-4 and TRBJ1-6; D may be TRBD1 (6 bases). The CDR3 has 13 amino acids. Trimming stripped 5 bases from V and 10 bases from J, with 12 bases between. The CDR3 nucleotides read TGTGCCAGCAGTCCAGGGGTATACTCACCCCTCCACTTT. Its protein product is CASSPGVYSPLHF.

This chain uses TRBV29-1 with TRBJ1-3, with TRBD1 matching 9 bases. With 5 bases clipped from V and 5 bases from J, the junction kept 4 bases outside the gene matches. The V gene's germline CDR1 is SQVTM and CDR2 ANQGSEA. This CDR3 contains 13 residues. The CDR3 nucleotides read TGCAGCGTTACGGACAGGGGACGAAACACCATATATTTT. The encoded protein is CSVTDRGRNTIYF.

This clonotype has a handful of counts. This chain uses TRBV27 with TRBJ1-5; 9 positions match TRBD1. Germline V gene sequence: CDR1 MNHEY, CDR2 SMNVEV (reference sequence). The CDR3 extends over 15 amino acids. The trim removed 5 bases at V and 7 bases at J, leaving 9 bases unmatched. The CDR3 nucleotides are TGTGCCAGCAGTCCAATACAGGGGGCTTCACAGCCCCAGCATTTT. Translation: CASSPIQGASQPQHF.

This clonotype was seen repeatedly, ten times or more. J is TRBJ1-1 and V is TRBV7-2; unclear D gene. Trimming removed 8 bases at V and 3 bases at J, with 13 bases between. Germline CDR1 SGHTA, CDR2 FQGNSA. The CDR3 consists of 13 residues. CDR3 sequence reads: CASSLTGYTEAFF. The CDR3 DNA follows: TGTGCCAGCTCCCTAACGGGGTACACTGAAGCTTTCTTT.

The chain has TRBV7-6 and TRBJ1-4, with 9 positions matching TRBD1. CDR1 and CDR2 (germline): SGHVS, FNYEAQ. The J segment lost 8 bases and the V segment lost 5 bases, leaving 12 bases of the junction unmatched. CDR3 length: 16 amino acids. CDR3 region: CASSPGQGFYYEKLFF. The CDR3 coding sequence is TGTGCCAGCAGCCCAGGACAGGGGTTTTATTACGAAAAACTGTTTTTT.

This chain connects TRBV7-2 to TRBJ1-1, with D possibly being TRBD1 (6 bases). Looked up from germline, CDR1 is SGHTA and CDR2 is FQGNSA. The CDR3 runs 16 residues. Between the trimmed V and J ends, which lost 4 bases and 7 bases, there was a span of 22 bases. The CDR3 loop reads CASSYSIWGQSGEAFF. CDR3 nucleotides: TGTGCCAGCAGCTATAGCATCTGGGGGCAGAGCGGTGAAGCTTTCTTT.

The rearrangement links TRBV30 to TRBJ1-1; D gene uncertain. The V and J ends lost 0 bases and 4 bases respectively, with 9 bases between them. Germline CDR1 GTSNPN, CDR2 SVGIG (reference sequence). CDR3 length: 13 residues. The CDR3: CAWSVQSGTEAFF. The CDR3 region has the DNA TGTGCCTGGAGTGTACAATCGGGCACTGAAGCTTTCTTT. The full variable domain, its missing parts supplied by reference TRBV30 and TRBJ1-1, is SQTIHQWPATLVQPVGSPLSLECTVEGTSNPNLYWYRQAAGRGLQLLFYSVGIGQISSEVPQNLSASRPQDRQFILSSKKLLLSDSGFYLCAWSVQSGTEAFFGQGTRLTVV.

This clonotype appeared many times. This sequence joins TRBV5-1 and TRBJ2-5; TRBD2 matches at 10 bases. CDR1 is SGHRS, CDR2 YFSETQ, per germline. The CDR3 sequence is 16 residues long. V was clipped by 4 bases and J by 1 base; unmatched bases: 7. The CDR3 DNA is TGCGCCAGCAGCCCTGCACTAGCGGGGAGCCAAGAGACCCAGTACTTC. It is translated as CASSPALAGSQETQYF.

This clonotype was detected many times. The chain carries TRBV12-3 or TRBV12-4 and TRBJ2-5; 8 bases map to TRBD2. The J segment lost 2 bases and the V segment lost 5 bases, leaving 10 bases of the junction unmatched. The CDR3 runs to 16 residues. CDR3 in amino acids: CASSPGGGGTQETQYF. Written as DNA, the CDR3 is TGTGCCAGCAGTCCGGGGGGCGGGGGGACTCAAGAGACCCAGTACTTC.

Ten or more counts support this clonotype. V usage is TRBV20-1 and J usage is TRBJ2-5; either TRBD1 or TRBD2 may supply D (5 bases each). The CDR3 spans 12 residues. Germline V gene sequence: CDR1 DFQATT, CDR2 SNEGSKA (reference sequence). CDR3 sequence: CCIKAGRETQYF. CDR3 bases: TGCTGTATAAAGGCAGGGAGAGAGACCCAGTACTTC.

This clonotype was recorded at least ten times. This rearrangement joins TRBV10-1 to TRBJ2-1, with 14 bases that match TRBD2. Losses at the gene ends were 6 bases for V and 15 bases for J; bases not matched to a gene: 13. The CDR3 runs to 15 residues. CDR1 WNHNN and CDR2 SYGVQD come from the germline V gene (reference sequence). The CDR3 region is CASSPAGLAGARSFF. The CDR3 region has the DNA TGCGCCAGCAGCCCCGCGGGACTAGCGGGGGCCCGGTCGTTCTTC.